Relative to its sample, the clone carrying this TCR beta chain is medium-sized. The antigen remains undetermined. Treatment meaning: roughly ten-day PBMC culture with coronavirus spike peptide pools or control peptides (ViraFEST assay). The record originates from a study of vaccination and CD4 T cells after COVID-19. Study details: The BNT162b2 or mRNA-1273 vaccine was given to participants in two doses. Typically, post-vaccine samples were obtained a median approximately 67 days after dose two, within a range of 14 to 241.

This CDR3 is built from 13 residues. Trimming shortened V by 6 bases and J by 0 bases, and 7 bases separated the two germline ends. CDR1 is LNHDA, CDR2 SQIVND, per germline (reference sequence). Cultured CD4+ T-cell DNA underwent Oncomine TCR Beta short-read sequencing. One entry per CDR3 protein, called by TCRdb with MiXCR from the PCR reads. The sample carries about 23,000 distinct CDR3 sequences, roughly 58% recorded once. V gene TRBV19 combines with J gene TRBJ2-3, with D unclear. This clonotype was obtained from a human donor who had recovered from COVID-19. Sequencing was carried out using CD4+ T cells from blood, cultured in vitro. DNA of the CDR3: TGTGCCAGTAGCTGGCAGAGCACAGATACGCAGTATTTT. Protein sequence: CASSWQSTDTQYF.